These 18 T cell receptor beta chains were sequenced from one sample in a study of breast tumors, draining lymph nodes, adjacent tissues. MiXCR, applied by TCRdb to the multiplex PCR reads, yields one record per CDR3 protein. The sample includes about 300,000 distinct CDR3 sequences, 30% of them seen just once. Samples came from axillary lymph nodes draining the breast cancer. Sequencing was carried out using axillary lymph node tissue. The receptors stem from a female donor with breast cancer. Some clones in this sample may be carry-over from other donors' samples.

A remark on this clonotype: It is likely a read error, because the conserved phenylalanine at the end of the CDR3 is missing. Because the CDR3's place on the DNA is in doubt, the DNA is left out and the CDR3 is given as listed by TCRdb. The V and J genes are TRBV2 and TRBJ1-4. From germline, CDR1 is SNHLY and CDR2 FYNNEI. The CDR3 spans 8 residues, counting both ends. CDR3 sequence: CASSEVGS.

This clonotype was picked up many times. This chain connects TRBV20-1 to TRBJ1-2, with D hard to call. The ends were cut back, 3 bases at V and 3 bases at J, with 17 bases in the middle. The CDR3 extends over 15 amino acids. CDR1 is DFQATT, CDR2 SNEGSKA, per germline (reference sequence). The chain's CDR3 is CSASQQVGRYYGYTF. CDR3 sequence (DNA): TGCAGTGCTAGCCAACAAGTTGGCAGGTACTATGGCTACACCTTC.

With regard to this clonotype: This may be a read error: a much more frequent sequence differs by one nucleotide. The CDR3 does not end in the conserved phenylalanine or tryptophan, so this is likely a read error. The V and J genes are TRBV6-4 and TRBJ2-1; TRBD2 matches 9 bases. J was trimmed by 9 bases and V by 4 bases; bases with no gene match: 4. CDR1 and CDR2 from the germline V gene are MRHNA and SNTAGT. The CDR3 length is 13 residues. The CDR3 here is CASSVERGVEQFL. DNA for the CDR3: TGTGCCAGCAGTGTGGAGCGGGGGGTTGAGCAGTTCCTC.

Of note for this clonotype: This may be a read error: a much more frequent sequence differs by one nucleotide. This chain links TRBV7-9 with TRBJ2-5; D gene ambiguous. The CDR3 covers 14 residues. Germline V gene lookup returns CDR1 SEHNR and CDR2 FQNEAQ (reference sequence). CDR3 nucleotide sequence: TGTGCCAGCAGTTTAGAAGCGTCCCAAGAGACCCAGCACTTC. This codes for CASSLEASQETQHF.

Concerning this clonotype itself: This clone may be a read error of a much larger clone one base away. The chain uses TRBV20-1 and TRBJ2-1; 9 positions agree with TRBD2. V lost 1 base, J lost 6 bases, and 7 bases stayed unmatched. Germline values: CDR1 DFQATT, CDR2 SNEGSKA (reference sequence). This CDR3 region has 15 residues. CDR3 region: CSARVGAGGSNEQFF. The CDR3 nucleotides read TGCAGTGCTAGAGTGGGAGCGGGAGGCTCCAATGAGCAGTTCTTC.

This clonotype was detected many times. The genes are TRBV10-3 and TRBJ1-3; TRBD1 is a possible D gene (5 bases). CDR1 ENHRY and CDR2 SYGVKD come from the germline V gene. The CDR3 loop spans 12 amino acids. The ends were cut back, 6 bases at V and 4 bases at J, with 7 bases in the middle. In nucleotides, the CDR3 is TGTGCCATCAGCGACAGCGGAAACACCATATATTTT. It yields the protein CAISDSGNTIYF.

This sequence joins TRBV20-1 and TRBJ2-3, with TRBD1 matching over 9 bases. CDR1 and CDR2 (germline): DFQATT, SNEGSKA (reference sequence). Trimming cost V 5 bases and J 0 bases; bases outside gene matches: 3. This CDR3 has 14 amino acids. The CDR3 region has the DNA TGCAGTGCTTGGACAGGGGACAGCACAGATACGCAGTATTTT. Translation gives CSAWTGDSTDTQYF.

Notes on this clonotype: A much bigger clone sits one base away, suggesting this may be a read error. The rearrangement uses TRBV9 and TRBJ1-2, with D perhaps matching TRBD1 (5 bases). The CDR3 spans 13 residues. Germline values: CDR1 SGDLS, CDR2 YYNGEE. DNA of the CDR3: TGTGCCAGCAGTGAAAGGGACCTCGGTGGCCACACCTTC. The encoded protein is CASSERDLGGHTF.

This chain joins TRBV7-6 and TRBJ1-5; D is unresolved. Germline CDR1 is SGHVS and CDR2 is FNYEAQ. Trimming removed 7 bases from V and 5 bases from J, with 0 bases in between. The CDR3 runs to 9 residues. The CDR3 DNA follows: TGTGCCAGCAATCAGCCCCAGCATTTT. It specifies CASNQPQHF.

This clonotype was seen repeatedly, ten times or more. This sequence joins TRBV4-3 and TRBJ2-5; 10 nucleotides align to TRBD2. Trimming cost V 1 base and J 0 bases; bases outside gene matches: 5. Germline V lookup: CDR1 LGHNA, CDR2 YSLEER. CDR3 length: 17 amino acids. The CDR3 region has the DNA TGCGCCAGCAGCCAAGGCTTACTAGCGGGGAACCAAGAGACCCAGTACTTC. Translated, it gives CASSQGLLAGNQETQYF.

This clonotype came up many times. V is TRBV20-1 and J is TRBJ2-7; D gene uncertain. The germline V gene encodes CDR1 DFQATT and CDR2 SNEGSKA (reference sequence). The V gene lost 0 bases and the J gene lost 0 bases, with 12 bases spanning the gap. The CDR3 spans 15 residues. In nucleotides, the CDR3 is TGCAGTGCTAGAGAATGGGTGGCGAGCTCCTACGAGCAGTACTTC. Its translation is CSAREWVASSYEQYF.

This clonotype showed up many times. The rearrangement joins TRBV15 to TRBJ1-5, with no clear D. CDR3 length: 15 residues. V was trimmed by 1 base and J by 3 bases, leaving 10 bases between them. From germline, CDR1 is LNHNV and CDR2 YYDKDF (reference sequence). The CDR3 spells CATSRGRDPNQPQHF. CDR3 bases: TGTGCCACCAGCAGAGGGAGAGATCCCAATCAGCCCCAGCATTTT.

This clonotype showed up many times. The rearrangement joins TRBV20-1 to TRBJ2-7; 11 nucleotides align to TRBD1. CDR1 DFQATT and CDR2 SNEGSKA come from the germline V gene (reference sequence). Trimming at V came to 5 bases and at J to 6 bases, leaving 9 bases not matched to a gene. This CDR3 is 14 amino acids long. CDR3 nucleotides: TGCAGTGCTCAGGACAGGGGGCCTGGGAGCGAGCAGTACTTC. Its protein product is CSAQDRGPGSEQYF.

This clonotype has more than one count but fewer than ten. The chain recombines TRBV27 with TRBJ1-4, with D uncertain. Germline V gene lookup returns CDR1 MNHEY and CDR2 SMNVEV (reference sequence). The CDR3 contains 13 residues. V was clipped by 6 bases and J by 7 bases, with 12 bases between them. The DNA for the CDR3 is TGTGCCAGCAGCTTCAGACGGATTGAAAAACTGTTTTTT. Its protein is CASSFRRIEKLFF.

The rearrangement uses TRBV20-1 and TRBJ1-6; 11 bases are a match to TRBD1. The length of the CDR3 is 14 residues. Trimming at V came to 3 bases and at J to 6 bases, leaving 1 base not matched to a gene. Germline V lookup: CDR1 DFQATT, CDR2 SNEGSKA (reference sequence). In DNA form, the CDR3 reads TGCAGTGCTAGGGACAGGGGGCCTAATTCACCCCTCCACTTT. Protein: CSARDRGPNSPLHF.

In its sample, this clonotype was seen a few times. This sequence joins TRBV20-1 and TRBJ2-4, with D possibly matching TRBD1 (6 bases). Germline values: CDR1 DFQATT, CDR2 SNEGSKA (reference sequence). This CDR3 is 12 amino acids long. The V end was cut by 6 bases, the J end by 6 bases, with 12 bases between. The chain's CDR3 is CSATDRVNIQYF. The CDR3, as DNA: TGCAGTGCCACGGACAGAGTAAACATTCAGTACTTC.

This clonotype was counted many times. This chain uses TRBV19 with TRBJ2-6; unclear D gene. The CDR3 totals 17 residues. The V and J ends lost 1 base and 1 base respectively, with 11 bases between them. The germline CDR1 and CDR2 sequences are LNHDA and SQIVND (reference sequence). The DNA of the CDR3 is TGTGCCAGTAGTATAGCCCTACGGGCATCTGGGGCCAACGTCCTGACTTTC. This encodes CASSIALRASGANVLTF.

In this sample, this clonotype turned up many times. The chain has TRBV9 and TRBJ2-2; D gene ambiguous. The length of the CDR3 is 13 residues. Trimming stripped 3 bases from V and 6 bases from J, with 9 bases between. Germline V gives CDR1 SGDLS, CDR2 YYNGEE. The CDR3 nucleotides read TGTGCCAGCAGCGAGAGAACGTCCGGGGAGCTGTTTTTT. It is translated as CASSERTSGELFF.